These T cell receptor beta chains were read from a single sample in a study of blood T cell repertoires in COVID-19. Sequencing used immunoSEQ multiplex PCR; TCRdb keeps in-frame clones, though not all of them. Of approximately 500,000 clones listed, approximately 89% are singletons. Input material: peripheral blood. Receptor source: a man between 18 and 29 years old with COVID-19, enrolled during active disease. CDR3s include the opening cysteine and the closing phenylalanine or tryptophan. The D gene is left open where the match is weak. Only some rows state a clone size, as once, few, many or a class for expanded clones.

size: .
D: TRBD2
J: TRBJ2-7
V: TRBV6-5
DNA: TGTGCCAGCAGTTATAATTCGGGGGGGCTTCGCGACGAGCAGTACTTC
CDR3: CASSYNSGGLRDEQYF

size: once
D: TRBD2
J: TRBJ2-7
V: TRBV28
DNA: TGTGCCAGCGACGATGGGAAAATTAGCGGGGGGGCAACCTACGAGCAGTACTTC
CDR3: CASDDGKISGGATYEQYF

size: .
D: TRBD2
J: TRBJ2-7
V: TRBV30
DNA: TGTGCCTCCGCTAGCGGGTTCTCCTACGAGCAGTACTTC
CDR3: CASASGFSYEQYF

size: .
D: .
J: TRBJ2-7
V: TRBV18
DNA: TGTGCCAGCTCACCCGCGAGTGCTCTCTCCTACGAGCAGTACTTC
CDR3: CASSPASALSYEQYF

size: .
D: .
J: TRBJ2-1
V: TRBV7-9
DNA: TGTGCCAGCAGCTTTCTAGTTGATGGGCAGTTCTTC
CDR3: CASSFLVDGQFF

size: .
D: TRBD2
J: TRBJ2-2
V: TRBV6-5
DNA: TGTGCCAGCCGCGCGGGGGCGAACACCGGGGAGCTGTTTTTT
CDR3: CASRAGANTGELFF

size: .
D: TRBD1
J: TRBJ2-2
V: TRBV19
DNA: TGTGCCAAACCTGTCCGGGACAGGAAAAAGAGGGAGCTGTTTTTT
CDR3: CAKPVRDRKKRELFF

size: .
D: .
J: TRBJ1-6
V: TRBV6-5
DNA: TGTGCCAGCAGCGGACAACAAAATAATTCACCCCTCCACTTT
CDR3: CASSGQQNNSPLHF

size: .
D: .
J: TRBJ2-7
V: TRBV19
DNA: TGTGCCAGTCCCAGTTGCCACGAGCAGTACTTC
CDR3: CASPSCHEQYF

size: once
D: .
J: TRBJ1-4
V: TRBV4-1
DNA: TGCGCCAGCAGCCCAATTCAAGGGGCGGATGAAAAACTGTTTTTT
CDR3: CASSPIQGADEKLFF

size: .
D: .
J: TRBJ2-7
V: TRBV19
DNA: TGTGCCAGTAGTTCTTCGGGTTACGAGCAGTACTTC
CDR3: CASSSSGYEQYF

size: .
D: TRBD2
J: TRBJ2-3
V: TRBV2
DNA: TGTGCCAGCAGTGGGCCCGGCACCTCGACAGCGGGGGATACGCAGTATTTT
CDR3: CASSGPGTSTAGDTQYF

size: .
D: .
J: TRBJ1-3
V: TRBV15
DNA: TGTGCCACCAGCAGAGATCGAGTGGACACCATATATTTT
CDR3: CATSRDRVDTIYF

size: once
D: .
J: TRBJ2-5
V: TRBV9
DNA: TGTGCCAGCAGCCCCGAGGCCGTGGAGACCCAGTACTTC
CDR3: CASSPEAVETQYF

size: .
D: .
J: TRBJ2-2
V: TRBV12-3/TRBV12-4
DNA: TGTGCCAGCAGTTTATTAGTGGCCGGGGAGCTGTTTTTT
CDR3: CASSLLVAGELFF

size: few
D: .
J: TRBJ1-1
V: TRBV7-9
DNA: TGTGCCAGCAGCTTAGAGCCGGGGTTGAACACTGAAGCTTTCTTT
CDR3: CASSLEPGLNTEAFF

size: .
D: TRBD1
J: TRBJ2-3
V: TRBV5-1
DNA: TGCGCCAGCAGCTCGCTCAACAGGGGGGTTAGCACAGATACGCAGTATTTT
CDR3: CASSSLNRGVSTDTQYF

size: .
D: .
J: TRBJ2-2
V: TRBV12-3/TRBV12-4
DNA: TGTGCCAGCGAGGGGGCCGGGGAGCTGTTTTTT
CDR3: CASEGAGELFF

size: .
D: TRBD2
J: TRBJ2-3
V: TRBV6-1
DNA: TGTGCCAGCAGTGCTTGGCTAGCGGGACCCACAGATACGCAGTATTTT
CDR3: CASSAWLAGPTDTQYF

size: .
D: TRBD2
J: TRBJ2-7
V: TRBV4-1
DNA: TGCGCCAGCAGCCAAGATGGGGGGGAGCGGCAGTACTTC
CDR3: CASSQDGGERQYF

size: .
D: .
J: TRBJ2-7
V: TRBV7-9
DNA: TGTGCCAGCAGCATCAGGGGTATCTACGAGCAGTACTTC
CDR3: CASSIRGIYEQYF

size: .
D: .
J: TRBJ1-6
V: TRBV19
DNA: TGTGCCAGTAGCCCGCGGGGAAAGTCACCCCTCCACTTT
CDR3: CASSPRGKSPLHF

size: .
D: TRBD2
J: TRBJ2-3
V: TRBV29-1
DNA: TGCAGCGTTGGTTTAGCGGGGGGGAGCACAGATACGCAGTATTTT
CDR3: CSVGLAGGSTDTQYF

size: few
D: .
J: TRBJ1-5
V: TRBV7-2
DNA: TGTGCCAGCAGCTTAGCACATTTAAGCAATCAGCCCCAGCATTTT
CDR3: CASSLAHLSNQPQHF

size: .
D: TRBD1
J: TRBJ2-1
V: TRBV19
DNA: TGTGCCAGTACCGGTCGAGGGGGACAGTTCTACAATGAGCAGTTCTTC
CDR3: CASTGRGGQFYNEQFF

size: .
D: .
J: TRBJ2-1
V: TRBV7-2
DNA: TGTGCCAGCAGCCCGGGGACTTTTCCTAATGAGCAGTTCTTC
CDR3: CASSPGTFPNEQFF

size: .
D: TRBD1
J: TRBJ1-6
V: TRBV5-5
DNA: TGTGCCAGCAGCTTGAGGGACAGCCTTTCACCCCTCCACTTT
CDR3: CASSLRDSLSPLHF

size: .
D: TRBD2
J: TRBJ2-1
V: TRBV11-2
DNA: TGTGCCAGCAGCTTAGATCACTACTTAGCGGGGGCCAATGAGCAGTTCTTC
CDR3: CASSLDHYLAGANEQFF

size: few
D: .
J: TRBJ1-1
V: TRBV2
DNA: TGTGCCAGCAGGGCAGGGTTCGTCACTGAAGCTTTCTTT
CDR3: CASRAGFVTEAFF

size: .
D: .
J: TRBJ2-7
V: TRBV7-9
DNA: TGTGCCAGCAGCTTCGGCCCAGACAAATACGAGCAGTACTTC
CDR3: CASSFGPDKYEQYF

size: .
D: .
J: TRBJ2-1
V: TRBV7-3
DNA: TGTGCCAGCAGCCCCTCAGGGGCAGTTACCTACAATGAGCAGTTCTTC
CDR3: CASSPSGAVTYNEQFF

size: .
D: TRBD2
J: TRBJ2-3
V: TRBV24-1
DNA: TGTGCCACCAGTGATTTCGTTGCGGGGGGGTACACAGATACGCAGTATTTT
CDR3: CATSDFVAGGYTDTQYF

size: .
D: .
J: TRBJ2-5
V: TRBV13
DNA: TGTGCCAGCAGCTTAGAGGGGCGGGAGACCCAGTACTTC
CDR3: CASSLEGRETQYF

size: .
D: .
J: TRBJ2-3
V: TRBV5-4
DNA: TGTGCCAGCAGCTTGTCCAGCGGGTCTAGCACAGATACGCAGTATTTT
CDR3: CASSLSSGSSTDTQYF

size: once
D: TRBD1
J: TRBJ2-7
V: TRBV5-1
DNA: TGCGCCAGCTCCTCCGGGACAGGGGGACTCGAGCAGTACTTC
CDR3: CASSSGTGGLEQYF

size: .
D: .
J: TRBJ2-7
V: TRBV21-1
DNA: TGTGCCAGCAGCAAAGAGCAAGGGGGACGCCCGTACTCCTACGAGCAGTACTTC
CDR3: CASSKEQGGRPYSYEQYF

size: once
D: .
J: TRBJ1-1
V: TRBV21-1
DNA: TGTGCCAGCATGCGGCCCGGGGAGGACACTGAAGCTTTCTTT
CDR3: CASMRPGEDTEAFF

size: .
D: TRBD1
J: TRBJ1-1
V: TRBV9
DNA: TGTGCCAGCAGCCGAGACAGGGGGAACACTGAAGCTTTCTTT
CDR3: CASSRDRGNTEAFF

size: .
D: .
J: TRBJ1-5
V: TRBV10-1
DNA: TGCGCCAGCAGTCGGTTCAGGAAAGATAGCAATCAGCCCCAGCATTTT
CDR3: CASSRFRKDSNQPQHF

size: few
D: .
J: TRBJ1-5
V: TRBV27
DNA: TGTGCCAGCAGTCCACTTGCCGGGACTAATAATCAGCCCCAGCATTTT
CDR3: CASSPLAGTNNQPQHF

size: .
D: .
J: TRBJ2-7
V: TRBV18
DNA: TGTGCCAGCTCACCGTCCAGGAACATCTACGAGCAGTACTTC
CDR3: CASSPSRNIYEQYF

size: .
D: TRBD2
J: TRBJ2-2
V: TRBV5-4
DNA: TGTGCCAGCAGCTTGGGACTAGCGGGGGTAACCGGGGAGCTGTTTTTT
CDR3: CASSLGLAGVTGELFF

size: few
D: .
J: TRBJ1-3
V: TRBV4-1
DNA: TGCGCCAGCAGCCAACCCCTGCGGGCCTCTGGAAACACCATATATTTT
CDR3: CASSQPLRASGNTIYF

size: .
D: TRBD2
J: TRBJ2-3
V: TRBV30
DNA: TGTGCCTGGAGTCTTTACGGGAGGGGCCGGTGGGAGGATACGCAGTATTTT
CDR3: CAWSLYGRGRWEDTQYF

size: .
D: .
J: TRBJ2-1
V: TRBV5-4
DNA: TGTGCCAGCAGCCTTTGGGGGGGCCTCTACAATGAGCAGTTCTTC
CDR3: CASSLWGGLYNEQFF

size: once
D: .
J: TRBJ2-7
V: TRBV11-3
DNA: TGTGCCAGCAGCTTAGGGCCGGGACAAGGGTACTTC
CDR3: CASSLGPGQGYF

size: .
D: TRBD2
J: TRBJ2-1
V: TRBV27
DNA: TGTGCCAGCAAGAGTAGCGGGGCCTACAATGAGCAGTTCTTC
CDR3: CASKSSGAYNEQFF

size: .
D: .
J: TRBJ1-1
V: TRBV7-2
DNA: TGTGCCAGCAGCCCATTATTAACACGCACTGAAGCTTTCTTT
CDR3: CASSPLLTRTEAFF

size: .
D: .
J: TRBJ2-3
V: TRBV7-9
DNA: TGTGCCAGCAGCTTCCCAACGAGGACAGTCTTTCGGGATACGCAGTATTTT
CDR3: CASSFPTRTVFRDTQYF

size: once
D: .
J: TRBJ2-1
V: TRBV7-9
DNA: TGTGCCAGCAGCTTATTCACGGGAAAAGGGCACAATGAGCAGTTCTTC
CDR3: CASSLFTGKGHNEQFF

size: .
D: .
J: TRBJ2-5
V: TRBV29-1
DNA: TGCAGCGTCCTCTTGAGGGGGCGCGGGAAGACCCAGTACTTC
CDR3: CSVLLRGRGKTQYF

size: .
D: TRBD1
J: TRBJ2-2
V: TRBV13
DNA: TGTGCCAGCGGGGGACAGGAGAACACCGGGGAGCTGTTTTTT
CDR3: CASGGQENTGELFF

size: .
D: .
J: TRBJ2-6
V: TRBV7-9
DNA: TGTGCCAGCAGCTTGGCCTCCGGGGCCAACGTCCTGACTTTC
CDR3: CASSLASGANVLTF

size: .
D: TRBD1
J: TRBJ2-7
V: TRBV9
DNA: TGTGCCAGTTCCGGGACAGCCCCGGCCGAGCAGTACTTC
CDR3: CASSGTAPAEQYF

size: once
D: TRBD1
J: TRBJ2-1
V: TRBV6-5
DNA: TGTGCCAGCAGTTATGGGACAGGGGGCTTCTACAATGAGCAGTTCTTC
CDR3: CASSYGTGGFYNEQFF